These T cell receptor beta chains were read from a single sample in a study of siplizumab effects on memory and regulatory T cells. The method was immunoSEQ multiplex PCR; TCRdb's version includes in-frame clones alone and lacks a portion of them. Of more than 60,000 clones listed, 93% are singletons. The material sequenced was CD8+ T cells sorted from blood. Receptors were obtained from a human donor in good health. CDR3s include the opening cysteine and the closing phenylalanine or tryptophan. A D gene is named only where the DNA matches it firmly. A clone size is listed for some rows: how often the clone was seen (once, few, many), or a class if it is expanded.

TRBV7-7,-,TRBJ2-5,-,CASSMEGEETQYF,TGTGCCAGCAGCATGGAGGGGGAAGAGACCCAGTACTTC
TRBV5-5,-,TRBJ1-6,-,CASSPAFGVGSPLHF,TGTGCCAGCAGCCCCGCCTTTGGGGTTGGCTCACCCCTCCACTTT
TRBV9,TRBD1,TRBJ1-3,-,CASSDPGGSSGNTIYF,TGTGCCAGCAGCGACCCAGGGGGGAGCTCTGGAAACACCATATATTTT
TRBV4-1,TRBD2,TRBJ2-5,-,CASTLNAGGQETQYF,TGCGCCAGCACCTTAAACGCGGGGGGCCAAGAGACCCAGTACTTC
TRBV15,-,TRBJ2-2,-,CATSRVGVNTGELFF,TGTGCCACCAGCAGAGTTGGGGTGAACACCGGGGAGCTGTTTTTT
TRBV19,-,TRBJ1-3,-,CASSAGIAGNTIYF,TGTGCCAGTAGTGCAGGGATAGCGGGAAACACCATATATTTT
TRBV19,TRBD2,TRBJ2-5,-,CASSIVPTSETQYF,TGTGCCAGTAGTATAGTCCCGACTAGCGAGACCCAGTACTTC
TRBV5-6,-,TRBJ1-2,-,CASSLVADGYTF,TGTGCCAGCAGCTTGGTTGCCGATGGCTACACCTTC
TRBV7-6,-,TRBJ1-1,-,CASTLSQGTEAFF,TGTGCCAGCACCCTTTCCCAGGGCACTGAAGCTTTCTTT
TRBV30,-,TRBJ1-1,once,CAWEGLGTNTEAFF,TGTGCCTGGGAGGGACTCGGGACGAACACTGAAGCTTTCTTT
TRBV7-9,-,TRBJ2-3,-,CASSTSTGLTDTQYF,TGTGCCAGCAGCACCTCGACAGGACTCACAGATACGCAGTATTTT
TRBV28,-,TRBJ2-1,-,CASNSGPLADRFF,TGTGCCAGCAACTCGGGCCCACTAGCTGATCGGTTCTTC
TRBV7-9,TRBD1,TRBJ2-1,-,CASSPQGNEQFF,TGTGCCAGCAGCCCACAGGGGAATGAGCAGTTCTTC
TRBV28,TRBD1,TRBJ2-7,-,CASSFSFGYRGTSEQYF,TGTGCCAGCAGTTTTAGTTTCGGGTACAGGGGAACTTCCGAGCAGTACTTC
TRBV9,-,TRBJ2-1,once,CASSAAPTGRTIF,TGTGCCAGCAGCGCCGCACCCACAGGGCGTACGATCTTC
TRBV6-5,TRBD1,TRBJ2-7,-,CASSTPGQGLYEQYF,TGTGCCAGCAGCACCCCGGGACAGGGGTTATACGAGCAGTACTTC
TRBV19,-,TRBJ1-2,-,CASSSGTPANYGYTF,TGTGCCAGTAGCTCCGGGACACCGGCAAACTATGGCTACACCTTC
TRBV4-1,-,TRBJ2-5,-,CASSQGVDFYF,TGCGCCAGCAGCCAAGGAGTGGACTTCTACTTC
TRBV28,-,TRBJ1-1,-,CASSRDHFEAFF,TGTGCCAGCAGTCGAGACCACTTTGAAGCTTTCTTT
TRBV27,-,TRBJ2-2,-,CASSLVNTGELFF,TGTGCCAGCAGTTTGGTGAACACCGGGGAGCTGTTTTTT
TRBV7-6,TRBD2,TRBJ2-3,-,CASSSYERGDTDTQYF,TGTGCCAGCAGCTCTTATGAGCGGGGGGACACAGATACGCAGTATTTT
TRBV19,-,TRBJ1-5,-,CASSPMDRDRRPQHF,TGTGCCAGTAGTCCCATGGACCGGGACCGTAGGCCCCAGCATTTT
TRBV7-3,TRBD2,TRBJ2-3,-,CASSSHLAGGTDTQYF,TGTGCCAGCAGCTCCCACTTAGCGGGGGGCACAGATACGCAGTATTTT
TRBV18,-,TRBJ1-1,-,CASSPIWDVNTEAFF,TGTGCCAGCTCACCAATTTGGGACGTCAACACTGAAGCTTTCTTT
TRBV7-9,TRBD2,TRBJ2-3,-,CASSSKTSGASTDTQYF,TGTGCCAGCAGCTCCAAGACTAGCGGGGCTAGCACAGATACGCAGTATTTT
TRBV15,TRBD1,TRBJ2-6,medium-sized,CATSSDRAGANVLTF,TGTGCCACCAGCTCGGACAGGGCCGGGGCCAACGTCCTGACTTTC
TRBV25-1,-,TRBJ2-7,few,CASASQEGVTYEQYF,TGTGCCAGCGCCTCACAAGAGGGGGTAACCTACGAGCAGTACTTC
TRBV6-5,TRBD2,TRBJ2-7,-,CASRSGGAHEQYF,TGTGCCAGCCGAAGCGGGGGGGCCCACGAGCAGTACTTC
TRBV4-3,TRBD2,TRBJ2-1,-,CASSQDASGGNEQFF,TGCGCCAGCAGCCAAGATGCGAGCGGGGGCAATGAGCAGTTCTTC
TRBV9,TRBD1,TRBJ1-3,-,CASSPGQNSGNTIYF,TGTGCCAGCAGCCCGGGACAGAACTCTGGAAACACCATATATTTT
TRBV4-1,TRBD1,TRBJ2-1,-,CASSQQDRGHDEQFF,TGCGCCAGCAGCCAACAGGACAGGGGGCATGATGAGCAGTTCTTC
TRBV11-2,-,TRBJ1-2,-,CASSLDIGYGYTF,TGTGCCAGCAGCTTAGATATCGGCTATGGCTACACCTTC
TRBV28,-,TRBJ1-4,once,CASSVTGTGSEKLFF,TGTGCCAGCAGTGTGACCGGGACCGGGAGTGAAAAACTGTTTTTT
TRBV6-5,TRBD2,TRBJ2-5,-,CASSGTSGEETQYF,TGTGCCAGCAGCGGGACTAGCGGGGAAGAGACCCAGTACTTC
TRBV7-3,-,TRBJ1-1,-,CASSPLTGNTEAFF,TGTGCCAGCAGCCCCCTGACAGGGAACACTGAAGCTTTCTTT
TRBV6-8,-,TRBJ1-5,-,CASCREGYISNQPQHF,TGTGCCAGCTGCCGAGAGGGGTACATCAGCAATCAGCCCCAGCATTTT
TRBV7-8,-,TRBJ2-2,-,CASSLADSYTGELFF,TGTGCCAGCAGCTTGGCAGACTCTTACACCGGGGAGCTGTTTTTT
TRBV5-6,-,TRBJ2-1,-,CASSLGRLGPVEQFF,TGTGCCAGCAGCTTGGGGCGCCTGGGCCCCGTAGAGCAGTTCTTC
TRBV4-3,-,TRBJ2-1,-,CASSQDALRGGAYNEQFF,TGCGCCAGCAGCCAAGATGCCCTTAGGGGGGGGGCCTACAATGAGCAGTTCTTC
TRBV18,TRBD1,TRBJ1-6,-,CASSLDRVLTPLHF,TGTGCCAGCTCACTGGACAGGGTGCTTACACCCCTCCACTTT
TRBV30,-,TRBJ2-6,-,CAWTVLGAGANVLTF,TGTGCCTGGACCGTGCTGGGGGCTGGGGCCAACGTCCTGACTTTC
TRBV19,TRBD1,TRBJ1-1,-,CASSMGTGPGTEAFF,TGTGCCAGTAGTATGGGGACAGGGCCGGGTACTGAAGCTTTCTTT
TRBV7-9,-,TRBJ2-7,-,CASSLKGAYEQYF,TGTGCCAGCAGCTTAAAGGGAGCCTACGAGCAGTACTTC
TRBV4-3,TRBD1,TRBJ1-2,-,CASSQDRGLGYGYTF,TGCGCCAGCAGCCAAGACAGGGGGCTGGGGTATGGCTACACCTTC
TRBV7-3,TRBD1,TRBJ2-1,-,CASSEQGSNEQFF,TGTGCCAGCAGCGAACAGGGGTCCAATGAGCAGTTCTTC
TRBV5-4,-,TRBJ1-1,once,CASSVDGGTEAFF,TGTGCCAGCAGCGTGGACGGAGGCACTGAAGCTTTCTTT
TRBV2,-,TRBJ1-3,once,CASSEAPPRGTIYF,TGTGCCAGCAGTGAAGCGCCCCCTCGGGGCACCATATATTTT
TRBV15,-,TRBJ1-1,once,CATSRVSPGEAFF,TGTGCCACCAGCAGAGTGTCGCCGGGTGAAGCTTTCTTT
TRBV5-4,-,TRBJ2-7,-,CASSPPTGISSYEQYF,TGTGCCAGCAGTCCTCCCACAGGGATTTCGTCCTACGAGCAGTACTTC
TRBV27,-,TRBJ1-6,-,CASSLGNSPLHF,TGTGCCAGCAGTTTAGGGAATTCACCCCTCCACTTT